This T cell receptor (beta chain) came from a study of cytomegalovirus exposure and HLA in healthy donors. As for the study in general: Among the 300 to 400 donors who were genotyped, about 79% fell in the genetic ancestry cluster that is associated with self-reported Caucasian donors.

PCR used 60 Vbeta primers and 13 Jbeta primers. TCRdb's table, derived via immunoSEQ multiplex PCR, lists solely in-frame clones and lacks some. The sample holds about 150,000 clones, approximately 79% seen once. This CDR3 has 13 residues. The germline V gene encodes CDR1 SNHLY and CDR2 FYNNEI. The ends lost 4 bases at V and 6 bases at J; junction bases unmatched: 5. The TCR sequence derives from a woman under 40 in good health and CMV-seronegative. Sequencing input: PBMCs. The V call is TRBV2, the J call TRBJ1-2, with TRBD1 matching 7 bases. CDR3 region: CASSAQGVDGYTF. In DNA, the CDR3 is TGTGCCAGCAGTGCCCAGGGGGTTGATGGCTACACCTTC.